This entry lists 32 T cell receptor beta chains sequenced from one sample in a study of cytomegalovirus exposure and HLA in healthy donors. This table comes from immunoSEQ multiplex PCR, and its TCRdb copy is limited to in-frame clones, with some not included. This table holds about 200,000 clones, 80% to 85% found once. Specimen: PBMCs. These TCRs come from a woman in her 30s in good health and CMV-seronegative.

V is TRBV10-2 and J is TRBJ2-3; 8 positions agree with TRBD2. CDR1 is WSHSY and CDR2 is SAAADI in the germline V gene. V dropped 6 bases and J dropped 2; count of bases not matched to a gene: 4. The CDR3 consists of 14 residues. This CDR3 reads CASRGLASTDTQYF. In nucleotides, the CDR3 is TGCGCCAGCAGAGGACTAGCCTCCACAGATACGCAGTATTTT.

CDR3 coding DNA: TGTGCCAGCAGCGCAGCGTACAATCAGCCCCAGCATTTT. It codes for CASSAAYNQPQHF. The V gene is TRBV9, the J gene TRBJ1-5; D gene unclear. The V gene's germline CDR1 is SGDLS and CDR2 YYNGEE. The CDR3 has 13 residues. Deletions cut 3 bases from V and 3 bases from J, with 7 bases between.

The genes are TRBV5-1 and TRBJ2-7; 12 bases agree with TRBD2. Germline V gene sequence: CDR1 SGHRS, CDR2 YFSETQ. Trimming at V came to 5 bases and at J to 6 bases, leaving 9 bases not matched to a gene. CDR3 length: 15 residues. CDR3 sequence reads: CASRLAGGLFSEQYF. CDR3 DNA: TGCGCCAGCAGACTAGCGGGAGGCCTTTTTTCCGAGCAGTACTTC. The full variable domain, its missing parts supplied by reference TRBV5-1 and TRBJ2-7, is KAGVTQTPRYLIKTRGQQVTLSCSPISGHRSVSWYQQTPGQGLQFLFEYFSETQRNKGNFPGRFSGRQFSNSRSEMNVSTLELGDSALYLCASRLAGGLFSEQYFGPGTRLTVT.

The CDR3 nucleotides read TGTGCCAGCAGCCTGATGACAGGGTCCAAAAACATTCAGTACTTC. This sequence encodes CASSLMTGSKNIQYF. The chain links TRBV6-1 to TRBJ2-4; 7 nucleotides agree with TRBD1. Unmatched junction bases numbered 7, after V lost 6 bases and J lost 2 bases. The CDR3 spans 15 residues. Germline V gene data show CDR1 as MNHNS and CDR2 as SASEGT.

The chain joins TRBV11-2 to TRBJ2-2; D unresolved. The ends were cut back, 1 base at V and 6 bases at J, with 15 bases in the middle. Per the germline V gene, CDR1 is SGHAT and CDR2 is FQNNGV. The CDR3 runs 16 residues. Here the CDR3 reads CASSLVSVRLAGELFF. For the CDR3, the DNA is TGTGCCAGCAGCTTAGTAAGCGTTCGGCTAGCCGGGGAGCTGTTTTTT. The variable domain in full, with the rest retrieved from reference TRBV11-2 and TRBJ2-2, is EAGVAQSPRYKIIEKRQSVAFWCNPISGHATLYWYQQILGQGPKLLIQFQNNGVVDDSQLPKDRFSAERLKGVDSTLKIQPAKLEDSAVYLCASSLVSVRLAGELFFGEGSRLTVL.

This chain links TRBV28 with TRBJ1-4, with 8 positions matching TRBD1. Looked up from germline, CDR1 is MDHEN and CDR2 is SYDVKM. V shed 6 bases and J 8 bases; nucleotides not matched to a gene: 8. CDR3 length: 14 amino acids. The CDR3 coding sequence is TGTGCCAGCAGAGGACCGGGACAGGCAGAAAAACTGTTTTTT. This sequence encodes CASRGPGQAEKLFF.

This clone was detected only once. The V and J genes are TRBV6-6 and TRBJ2-5; possible D gene TRBD1, 6 bases. Trimming left V 4 bases short and J 7 bases short, with 19 bases between. This CDR3 comprises 15 residues. Germline V lookup: CDR1 MNHNY, CDR2 SVGAGI (reference sequence). The CDR3 here is CASSSTGTPRGTQYF. The DNA for the CDR3 is TGTGCCAGCAGTTCGACCGGGACACCGAGAGGGACCCAGTACTTC.

The chain carries TRBV28 and TRBJ1-6; no definite D call. Per germline, CDR1 MDHEN and CDR2 SYDVKM. Trimming shortened V by 7 bases and J by 0 bases, and 13 bases separated the two germline ends. There are 16 residues in the CDR3. CDR3 coding DNA: TGTGCCAGCAAGCCTGGAGGGAGCTCCTATAATTCACCCCTCCACTTT. It is translated as CASKPGGSSYNSPLHF.

This clone was seen once. The CDR3 bases are TGTGCCAGCAGCTTGGGTTGGCTTAACTATGGCTACACCTTC. It is translated as CASSLGWLNYGYTF. This sequence joins TRBV5-6 and TRBJ1-2; D uncertain. This CDR3 is 14 amino acids long. Between the trimmed V and J ends, which lost 0 bases and 1 base, there was a span of 7 bases. The germline CDR1 and CDR2 sequences are SGHDT and YYEEEE.

The chain is built from TRBV19 and TRBJ2-7, with 11 bases identical to TRBD2. The V and J ends lost 4 bases and 4 bases, in that order; junction bases with no gene match: 6. The CDR3 is 15 amino acids. Per the germline V gene, CDR1 is LNHDA and CDR2 is SQIVND (reference sequence). Written as DNA, the CDR3 is TGTGCCAGTAGTACAGCCGGGACTAGCGGTTACGAGCAGTACTTC. This gives the protein CASSTAGTSGYEQYF.

V gene TRBV27 combines with J gene TRBJ2-7; D perhaps matches TRBD2 (6 bases). With 2 bases removed from V and 5 bases from J, the gap between germline ends came to 19 bases. CDR3 length equals 16 residues. Per germline, CDR1 MNHEY and CDR2 SMNVEV (reference sequence). This CDR3 is CASSLGAAGSQDEQYF. The CDR3 DNA is TGTGCCAGCAGTTTAGGGGCGGCGGGATCTCAGGACGAGCAGTACTTC.

V and J are TRBV5-8 and TRBJ1-1, with D maybe TRBD1 (5 bases). This CDR3 has 13 amino acids. The germline CDR1 and CDR2 sequences are SGHTS and YDEGEE. V was clipped by 9 bases and J by 5 bases, with 17 bases between them. CDR3 nucleotides: TGTGCCAATTCACGCAGGGATCGGACTGAAGCTTTCTTT. Protein: CANSRRDRTEAFF.

The CDR3 spells CASRVGRGINTEAFF. In nucleotides, the CDR3 is TGTGCCAGTAGGGTGGGCAGGGGAATCAACACTGAAGCTTTCTTT. The chain joins TRBV19 to TRBJ1-1; D is possibly TRBD1 (6 bases). V was trimmed by 6 bases and J by 2 bases, leaving 16 bases between them. Germline CDR1 reads LNHDA; CDR2 reads SQIVND (reference sequence). This CDR3 has 15 amino acids.

The gene calls are TRBV5-1 and TRBJ1-1; the D is unclear. V lost 0 bases and J lost 8, with 8 bases in between. This CDR3 region has 12 residues. Germline CDR1 SGHRS, CDR2 YFSETQ. CDR3 sequence reads: CASSLAGGEAFF. The DNA of the CDR3 is TGCGCCAGCAGCTTGGCCGGCGGGGAAGCTTTCTTT.

This clone has ten or more counts. This chain joins TRBV6-6 and TRBJ1-2; 8 bases align to TRBD1. V lost 1 base and J lost 7; bases outside the gene matches: 8. Germline V gene lookup returns CDR1 MNHNY and CDR2 SVGAGI (reference sequence). The CDR3 consists of 15 residues. CDR3 region: CASSYLARGQAGYTF. The CDR3, as DNA: TGTGCCAGCAGTTACTTAGCCAGGGGGCAAGCTGGCTACACCTTC.

The chain is built from TRBV5-1 and TRBJ1-6; 8 nucleotides agree with TRBD1. The V gene's germline CDR1 is SGHRS and CDR2 YFSETQ. The V gene end was trimmed by 5 bases and the J gene end by 10 bases; junction bases not matched to a gene: 8. The CDR3 totals 14 residues. The DNA for the CDR3 is TGCGCCAGCAGGAGGACAGGGCAGGCCTCACCCCTCCACTTT. Translated, it gives CASRRTGQASPLHF.

This CDR3 reads CASSVGTGFSDTQYF. Here the CDR3 DNA reads TGTGCCAGCAGCGTAGGGACAGGGTTTTCAGATACGCAGTATTTT. This chain joins TRBV9 and TRBJ2-3; 8 nucleotides align to TRBD1. Looked up from germline, CDR1 is SGDLS and CDR2 is YYNGEE. The CDR3 spans 15 residues. Trimming removed 0 bases from V and 4 bases from J; junction bases left unmatched: 4.

The genes are TRBV19 and TRBJ1-5; D is perhaps TRBD1 (6 bases). The CDR3 runs to 15 residues. V was trimmed by 7 bases and J by 5 bases, leaving 18 bases between them. CDR1 and CDR2 (germline): LNHDA, SQIVND (reference sequence). The CDR3 nucleotides are TGTGCCAGTACCAGCTGGGCAGGGGTTCATCAGCCCCAGCATTTT. It yields the protein CASTSWAGVHQPQHF.

This CDR3 reads CASSVDRVQETQYF. Written as DNA, the CDR3 is TGTGCCAGCAGTGTTGACAGGGTCCAAGAGACCCAGTACTTC. The chain joins TRBV28 to TRBJ2-5; TRBD1 matches at 7 bases. The trim removed 5 bases at V and 1 base at J, leaving 4 bases unmatched. This CDR3 is 14 amino acids long. Germline CDR1 MDHEN, CDR2 SYDVKM. Drawing the rest from reference TRBV28 and TRBJ2-5, the complete variable domain is DVKVTQSSRYLVKRTGEKVFLECVQDMDHENMFWYRQDPGLGLRLIYFSYDVKMKEKGDIPEGYSVSREKKERFSLILESASTNQTSMYLCASSVDRVQETQYFGPGTRLLVL.

CDR3 bases: TGTGCCAGCAGCCAAGTAGGGCAGGGTGAAAAACTGTTTTTT. Translating it yields CASSQVGQGEKLFF. The chain combines TRBV4-2 with TRBJ1-4; maybe TRBD1 (5 bases). The V gene's germline CDR1 is LGHNA and CDR2 YNFKEQ. CDR3 length equals 14 residues. The V end was cut by 1 base, the J end by 7 bases, with 10 bases between.

This chain connects TRBV5-1 to TRBJ1-2, with D possibly TRBD1 on 5 matching bases. V lost 1 base to trimming and J lost 5 bases, with 15 bases between them. Germline CDR1 is SGHRS and CDR2 is YFSETQ. The CDR3 loop spans 15 amino acids. CDR3 protein: CASSLIEGAVYGYTF. The CDR3 DNA sequence: TGCGCCAGCAGCTTGATTGAAGGGGCGGTTTATGGCTACACCTTC.

The chain has TRBV27 and TRBJ2-1; 11 bases are a match to TRBD2. The V and J ends lost 5 bases and 3 bases, in that order; junction bases with no gene match: 3. This CDR3 comprises 15 residues. CDR1 is MNHEY, CDR2 SMNVEV, per germline (reference sequence). CDR3 sequence (DNA): TGTGCCAGCAGTGGGGGACTAGCGGACTACAATGAGCAGTTCTTC. This sequence encodes CASSGGLADYNEQFF.

The chain carries TRBV27 and TRBJ1-1, with 12 positions matching TRBD1. There are 14 residues in the CDR3. The germline gives CDR1 MNHEY, CDR2 SMNVEV (reference sequence). Trimming took 7 bases from V and 3 from J; bases not matched to a gene: 3. For the CDR3, the DNA is TGTGCCAGCATGGGACAGGGGGCCGACACTGAAGCTTTCTTT. It encodes CASMGQGADTEAFF.

This clone occurred a few times. This chain joins TRBV2 and TRBJ2-7, with TRBD1 matching over 7 bases. Germline CDR1 SNHLY, CDR2 FYNNEI. V lost 6 bases to trimming and J lost 4 bases; unmatched junction nucleotides: 6. The CDR3 consists of 13 residues. The CDR3 protein is CASREAGGYEQYF. The CDR3 nucleotides read TGTGCCAGCAGGGAGGCAGGGGGTTACGAGCAGTACTTC. Full variable domain (missing parts from reference TRBV2 and TRBJ2-7): EPEVTQTPSHQVTQMGQEVILRCVPISNHLYFYWYRQILGQKVEFLVSFYNNEISEKSEIFDDQFSVERPDGSNFTLKIRSTKLEDSAMYFCASREAGGYEQYFGPGTRLTVT.

The chain uses TRBV5-1 and TRBJ2-1; TRBD2 aligns across 11 bases. The trim removed 5 bases at V and 7 bases at J, leaving 11 bases unmatched. CDR1 and CDR2 from the germline V gene are SGHRS and YFSETQ. The CDR3 length is 16 residues. This CDR3 is CASSSTSGRTRNEQFF. As DNA, the CDR3 is TGCGCCAGCAGTTCCACTAGCGGGAGAACAAGGAATGAGCAGTTCTTC.

A few counts support this clone. This chain connects TRBV7-9 to TRBJ1-6; tentative D call: TRBD1 (6 bases). The V gene's germline CDR1 is SEHNR and CDR2 FQNEAQ (reference sequence). V shed 4 bases and J shed 6 bases, with 13 bases lying between them. This CDR3 has 15 residues. This chain's CDR3 is CASSSRGGGNSPLHF. CDR3 bases: TGTGCCAGCAGCTCAAGGGGGGGCGGTAATTCACCCCTCCACTTT. Using reference TRBV7-9 and TRBJ1-6 for the parts outside the CDR3, the full variable domain is DTGVSQNPRHKITKRGQNVTFRCDPISEHNRLYWYRQTLGQGPEFLTYFQNEAQLEKSRLLSDRFSAERPKGSFSTLEIQRTEQGDSAMYLCASSSRGGGNSPLHFGNGTRLTVT.

The chain combines TRBV29-1 with TRBJ2-3, with D hard to call. The CDR3 loop spans 11 amino acids. Trimming took 3 bases from V and 3 from J, leaving 4 bases between them. Per germline, CDR1 SQVTM and CDR2 ANQGSEA. The CDR3 loop reads CSVDQTDTQYF. CDR3 sequence (DNA): TGCAGCGTTGATCAGACAGATACGCAGTATTTT.

This clone was seen a few times. The chain links TRBV5-1 to TRBJ1-2; 7 nucleotides match TRBD1. The germline V gene has CDR1 SGHRS and CDR2 YFSETQ. The CDR3 runs 12 residues. The J segment lost 8 bases and the V segment lost 1 base, leaving 2 bases of the junction unmatched. This CDR3 is CASSLNRGGYTF. Here the CDR3 DNA reads TGCGCCAGCAGCTTGAACAGGGGCGGCTACACCTTC.

This clone was found a few times. The J gene is TRBJ1-2, the V gene TRBV4-2; D is uncertain. CDR1 is LGHNA and CDR2 is YNFKEQ in the germline V gene. The V and J ends lost 0 bases and 0 bases respectively, with 20 bases between them. The CDR3 runs to 19 residues. Here the CDR3 DNA reads TGTGCCAGCAGCCAAGATATCGCAGGAGCGGACCCAGCTAACTATGGCTACACCTTC. It translates to CASSQDIAGADPANYGYTF.

This rearrangement joins TRBV7-9 to TRBJ1-3, with 7 bases lining up with TRBD1. Germline CDR1 SEHNR, CDR2 FQNEAQ (reference sequence). The CDR3 is 16 residues long. V shed 5 bases, J shed 0 bases, and the junction held 7 bases outside the gene matches. CDR3 loop: CASSPWGTASGNTIYF. The CDR3 DNA sequence: TGTGCCAGCAGCCCCTGGGGGACAGCCTCTGGAAACACCATATATTTT.

The chain has TRBV2 and TRBJ2-1, with a weak D call TRBD1 (6 bases). The CDR3 is 14 amino acids. V was clipped by 2 bases and J by 5 bases, with 10 bases between them. Germline values: CDR1 SNHLY, CDR2 FYNNEI. CDR3 in DNA: TGTGCCAGCAGTGAATCAGGGGAGAACAATGAGCAGTTCTTC. Encoded protein: CASSESGENNEQFF.

The chain is built from TRBV29-1 and TRBJ2-5, with D perhaps matching TRBD1 (6 bases). CDR1 SQVTM and CDR2 ANQGSEA come from the germline V gene. Trimming removed 6 bases at V and 2 bases at J, with 13 bases between. This CDR3 region has 13 residues. The CDR3 sequence: CSVGAGDQETQYF. CDR3 nucleotides: TGCAGCGTGGGGGCAGGGGATCAAGAGACCCAGTACTTC.